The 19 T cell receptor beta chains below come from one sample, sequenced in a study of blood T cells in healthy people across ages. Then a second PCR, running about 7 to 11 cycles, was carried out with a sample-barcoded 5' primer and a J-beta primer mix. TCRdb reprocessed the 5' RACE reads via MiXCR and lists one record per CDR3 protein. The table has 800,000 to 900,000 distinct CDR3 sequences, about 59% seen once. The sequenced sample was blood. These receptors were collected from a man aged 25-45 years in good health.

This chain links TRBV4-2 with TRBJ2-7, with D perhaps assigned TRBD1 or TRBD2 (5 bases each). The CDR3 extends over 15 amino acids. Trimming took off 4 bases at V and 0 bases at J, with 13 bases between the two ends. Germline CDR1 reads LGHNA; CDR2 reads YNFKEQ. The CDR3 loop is CASSRDVSGSYEQYF. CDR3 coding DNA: TGTGCCAGCAGCCGGGACGTCTCGGGCTCCTACGAGCAGTACTTC.

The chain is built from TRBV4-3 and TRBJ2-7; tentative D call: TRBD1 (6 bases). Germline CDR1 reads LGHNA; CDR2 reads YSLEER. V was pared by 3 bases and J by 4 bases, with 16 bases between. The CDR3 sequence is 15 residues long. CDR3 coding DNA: TGCGCCAGCAGCCAGGTGACAGGAGGACGATACGAGCAGTACTTC. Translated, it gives CASSQVTGGRYEQYF.

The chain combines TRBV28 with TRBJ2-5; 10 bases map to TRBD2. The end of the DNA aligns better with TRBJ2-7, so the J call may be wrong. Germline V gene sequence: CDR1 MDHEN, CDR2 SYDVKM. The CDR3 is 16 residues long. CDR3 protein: CASRIAGLAETLEQYF. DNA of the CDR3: TGTGCCAGCAGGATCGCCGGACTAGCGGAAACCCTCGAGCAGTACTTC.

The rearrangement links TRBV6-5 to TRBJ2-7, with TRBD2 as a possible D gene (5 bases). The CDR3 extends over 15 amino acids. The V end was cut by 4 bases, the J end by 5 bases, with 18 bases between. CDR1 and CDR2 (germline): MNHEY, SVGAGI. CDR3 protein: CASSSRLGSRDEQYF. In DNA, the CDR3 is TGTGCCAGCAGTTCCCGACTGGGGAGTCGGGACGAGCAGTACTTC.

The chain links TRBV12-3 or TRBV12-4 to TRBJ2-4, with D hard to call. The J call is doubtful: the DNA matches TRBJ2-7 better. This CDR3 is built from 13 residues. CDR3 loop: CASSSTRSSEQYF. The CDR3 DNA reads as TGTGCCAGCAGTTCAACCCGGTCTTCCGAGCAGTACTTC.

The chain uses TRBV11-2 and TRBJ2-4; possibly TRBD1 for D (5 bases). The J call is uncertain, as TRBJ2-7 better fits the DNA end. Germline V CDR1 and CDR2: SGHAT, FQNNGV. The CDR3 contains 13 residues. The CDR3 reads CASSLQGSHEQYF. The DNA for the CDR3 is TGTGCCAGCAGCTTGCAGGGTTCCCACGAGCAGTACTTC.

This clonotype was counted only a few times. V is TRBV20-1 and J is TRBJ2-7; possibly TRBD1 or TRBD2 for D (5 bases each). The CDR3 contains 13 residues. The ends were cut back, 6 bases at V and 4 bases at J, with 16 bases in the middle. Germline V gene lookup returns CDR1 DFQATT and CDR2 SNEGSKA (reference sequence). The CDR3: CSARWQGAYEQYF. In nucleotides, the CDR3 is TGCAGTGCCAGGTGGCAGGGAGCGTACGAGCAGTACTTC.

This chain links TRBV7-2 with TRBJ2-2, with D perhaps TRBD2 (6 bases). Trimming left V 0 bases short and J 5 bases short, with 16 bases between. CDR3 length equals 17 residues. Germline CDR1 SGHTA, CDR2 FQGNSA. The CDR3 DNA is TGTGCCAGCAGCTTAGCGTATTCGGGAGTGTATACCGGGGAGCTGTTTTTT. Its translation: CASSLAYSGVYTGELFF.

In DNA, the CDR3 is TGCGCCAGCAGCCAAGAACGGACAGGGGCGTACGAGCAGTACTTC. Its protein is CASSQERTGAYEQYF. The chain has TRBV4-3 and TRBJ2-7, with 9 bases lining up with TRBD1. Per the germline V gene, CDR1 is LGHNA and CDR2 is YSLEER. Unmatched junction bases numbered 4, after V lost 0 bases and J lost 4 bases. This CDR3 contains 15 residues.

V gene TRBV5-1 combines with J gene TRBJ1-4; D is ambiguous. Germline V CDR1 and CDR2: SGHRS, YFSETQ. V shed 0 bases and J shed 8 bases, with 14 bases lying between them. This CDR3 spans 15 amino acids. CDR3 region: CASSLATASTEKLFF. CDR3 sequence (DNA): TGCGCCAGCAGCTTGGCTACAGCGAGTACAGAAAAACTGTTTTTT.

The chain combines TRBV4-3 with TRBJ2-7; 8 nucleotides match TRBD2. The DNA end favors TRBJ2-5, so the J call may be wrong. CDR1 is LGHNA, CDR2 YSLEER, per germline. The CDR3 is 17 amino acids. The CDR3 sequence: CASSQDPPGLEGETQYF. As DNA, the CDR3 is TGCGCCAGCAGCCAAGATCCCCCGGGACTAGAGGGAGAGACCCAGTACTTC.

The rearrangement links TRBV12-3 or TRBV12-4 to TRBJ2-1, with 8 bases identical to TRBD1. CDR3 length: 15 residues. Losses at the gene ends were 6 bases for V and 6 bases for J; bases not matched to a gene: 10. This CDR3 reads CASSFGQGPSNEQFF. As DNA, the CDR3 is TGTGCCAGCAGCTTCGGACAGGGCCCCTCCAATGAGCAGTTCTTC.

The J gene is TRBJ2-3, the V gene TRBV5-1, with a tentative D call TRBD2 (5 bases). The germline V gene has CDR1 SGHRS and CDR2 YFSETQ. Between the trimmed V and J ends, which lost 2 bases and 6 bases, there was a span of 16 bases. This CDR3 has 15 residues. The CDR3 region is CASSFSGSPGDTQYF. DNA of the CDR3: TGCGCCAGCAGCTTCTCGGGGTCCCCGGGGGATACGCAGTATTTT.

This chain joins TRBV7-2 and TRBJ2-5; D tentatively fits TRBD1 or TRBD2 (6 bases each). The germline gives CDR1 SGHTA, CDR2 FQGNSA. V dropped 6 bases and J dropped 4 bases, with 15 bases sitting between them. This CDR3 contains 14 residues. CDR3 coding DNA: TGTGCCAGCAGTACACCGGGGGCGGGAGAGACCCAGTACTTC. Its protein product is CASSTPGAGETQYF. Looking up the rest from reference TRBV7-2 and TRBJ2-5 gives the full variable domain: GAGVSQSPSNKVTEKGKDVELRCDPISGHTALYWYRQSLGQGLEFLIYFQGNSAPDKSGLPSDRFSAERTGGSVSTLTIQRTQQEDSAVYLCASSTPGAGETQYFGPGTRLLVL.

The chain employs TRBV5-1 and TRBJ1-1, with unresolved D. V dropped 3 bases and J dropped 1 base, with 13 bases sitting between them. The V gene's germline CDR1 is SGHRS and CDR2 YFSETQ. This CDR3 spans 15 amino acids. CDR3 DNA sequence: TGCGCCAGCAGCTCGTCCGCTGTCAGGAACACTGAAGCTTTCTTT. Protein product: CASSSSAVRNTEAFF.

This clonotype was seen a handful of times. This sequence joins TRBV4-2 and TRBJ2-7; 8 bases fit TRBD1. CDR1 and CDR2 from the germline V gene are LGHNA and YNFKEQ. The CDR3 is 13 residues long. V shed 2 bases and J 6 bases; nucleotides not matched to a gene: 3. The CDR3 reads CASSQPDRAEQYF. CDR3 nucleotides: TGTGCCAGCAGCCAACCGGACAGGGCCGAGCAGTACTTC.

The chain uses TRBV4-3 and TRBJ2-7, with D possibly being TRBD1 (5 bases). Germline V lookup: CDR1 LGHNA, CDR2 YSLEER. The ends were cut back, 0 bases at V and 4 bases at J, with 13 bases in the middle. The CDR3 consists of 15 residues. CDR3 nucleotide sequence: TGCGCCAGCAGCCAAGACAGGGCGTCCTTTTACGAGCAGTACTTC. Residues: CASSQDRASFYEQYF.

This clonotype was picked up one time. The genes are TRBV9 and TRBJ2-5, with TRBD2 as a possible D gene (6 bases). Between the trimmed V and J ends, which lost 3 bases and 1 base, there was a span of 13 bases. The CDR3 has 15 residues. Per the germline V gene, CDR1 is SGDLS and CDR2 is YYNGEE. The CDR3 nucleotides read TGTGCCAGCAGCGCAAACGGGGGACCCCAAGAGACCCAGTACTTC. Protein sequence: CASSANGGPQETQYF.

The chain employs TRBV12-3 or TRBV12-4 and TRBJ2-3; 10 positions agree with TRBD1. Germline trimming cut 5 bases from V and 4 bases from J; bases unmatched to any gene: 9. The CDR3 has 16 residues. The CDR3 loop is CASSRMGQGFPDTQYF. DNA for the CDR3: TGTGCCAGCAGTAGAATGGGACAGGGGTTTCCAGATACGCAGTATTTT.